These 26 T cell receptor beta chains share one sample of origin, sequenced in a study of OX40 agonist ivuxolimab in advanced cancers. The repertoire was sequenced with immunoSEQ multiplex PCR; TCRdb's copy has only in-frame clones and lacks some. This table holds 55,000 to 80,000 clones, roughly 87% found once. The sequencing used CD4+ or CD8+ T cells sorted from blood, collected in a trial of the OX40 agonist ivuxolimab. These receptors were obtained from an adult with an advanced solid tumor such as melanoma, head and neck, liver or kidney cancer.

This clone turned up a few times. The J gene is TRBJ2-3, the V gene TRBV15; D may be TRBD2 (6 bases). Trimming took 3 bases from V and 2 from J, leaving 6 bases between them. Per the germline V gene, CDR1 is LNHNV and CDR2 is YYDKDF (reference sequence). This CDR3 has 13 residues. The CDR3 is CATSRDYTDTQYF. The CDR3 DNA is TGTGCCACCAGCAGGGACTACACAGATACGCAGTATTTT.

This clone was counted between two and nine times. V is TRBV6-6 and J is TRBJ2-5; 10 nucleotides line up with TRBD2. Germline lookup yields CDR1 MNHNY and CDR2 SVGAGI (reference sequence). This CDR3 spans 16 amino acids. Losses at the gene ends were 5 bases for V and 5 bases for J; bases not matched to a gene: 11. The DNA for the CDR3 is TGTGCCAGCAGTCCTCCCCCTAGCGGGGGTACGGAGACCCAGTACTTC. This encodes CASSPPPSGGTETQYF.

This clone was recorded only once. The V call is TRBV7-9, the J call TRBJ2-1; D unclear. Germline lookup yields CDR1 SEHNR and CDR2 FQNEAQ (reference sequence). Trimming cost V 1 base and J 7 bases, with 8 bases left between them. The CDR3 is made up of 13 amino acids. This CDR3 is CASSLESPNEQFF. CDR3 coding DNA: TGTGCCAGCAGCTTAGAGAGTCCAAATGAGCAGTTCTTC.

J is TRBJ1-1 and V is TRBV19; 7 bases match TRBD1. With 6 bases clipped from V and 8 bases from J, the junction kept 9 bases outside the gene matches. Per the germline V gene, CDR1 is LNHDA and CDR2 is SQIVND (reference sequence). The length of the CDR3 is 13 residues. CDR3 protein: CASSQQGTKEAFF. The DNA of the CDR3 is TGTGCCAGTAGCCAACAGGGGACTAAAGAAGCTTTCTTT.

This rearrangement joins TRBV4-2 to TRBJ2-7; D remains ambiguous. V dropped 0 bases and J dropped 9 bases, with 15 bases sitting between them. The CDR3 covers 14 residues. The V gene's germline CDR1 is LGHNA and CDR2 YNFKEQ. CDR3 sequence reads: CASSQDLYDNAQYF. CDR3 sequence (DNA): TGTGCCAGCAGCCAAGACCTATACGACAATGCGCAGTACTTC.

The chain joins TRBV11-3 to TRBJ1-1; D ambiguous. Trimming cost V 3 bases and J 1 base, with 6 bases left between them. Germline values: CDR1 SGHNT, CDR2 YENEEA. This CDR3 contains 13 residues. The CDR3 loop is CASSFSANTEAFF. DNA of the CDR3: TGTGCCAGCAGCTTCAGCGCGAACACTGAAGCTTTCTTT.

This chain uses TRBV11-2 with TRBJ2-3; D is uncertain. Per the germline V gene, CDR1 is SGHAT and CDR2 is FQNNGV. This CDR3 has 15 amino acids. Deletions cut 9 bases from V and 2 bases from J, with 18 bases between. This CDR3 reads CASSPSGISTDTQYF. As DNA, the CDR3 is TGTGCCAGTTCCCCTTCGGGCATATCCACAGATACGCAGTATTTT.

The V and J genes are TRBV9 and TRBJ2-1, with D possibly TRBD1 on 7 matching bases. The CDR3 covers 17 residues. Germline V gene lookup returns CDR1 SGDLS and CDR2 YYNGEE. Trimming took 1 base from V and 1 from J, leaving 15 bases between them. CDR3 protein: CASSVTSTGRSYNEQFF. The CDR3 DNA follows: TGTGCCAGCAGCGTAACATCGACAGGGAGGTCCTACAATGAGCAGTTCTTC.

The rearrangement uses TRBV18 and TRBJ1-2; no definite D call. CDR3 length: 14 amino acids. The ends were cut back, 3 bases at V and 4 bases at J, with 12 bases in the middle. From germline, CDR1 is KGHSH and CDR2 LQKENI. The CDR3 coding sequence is TGTGCCAGCTCACCGGACCCACAGCGCTATGGCTACACCTTC. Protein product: CASSPDPQRYGYTF.

CDR3 in DNA: TGTGCCAGCAGGAGGAACACTGAAGCTTTCTTT. Protein sequence: CASRRNTEAFF. The chain uses TRBV6-1 and TRBJ1-1; D is unresolved. CDR1 and CDR2 (germline): MNHNS, SASEGT. The ends were cut back, 6 bases at V and 1 base at J, with 3 bases in the middle. There are 11 residues in the CDR3.

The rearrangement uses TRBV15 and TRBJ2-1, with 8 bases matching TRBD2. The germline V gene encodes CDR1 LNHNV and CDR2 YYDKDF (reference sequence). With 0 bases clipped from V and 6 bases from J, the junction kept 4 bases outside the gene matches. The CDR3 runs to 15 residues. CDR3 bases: TGTGCCACCAGCAGAGAGGGCGGGGGGCGCAATGAGCAGTTCTTC. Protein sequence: CATSREGGGRNEQFF.

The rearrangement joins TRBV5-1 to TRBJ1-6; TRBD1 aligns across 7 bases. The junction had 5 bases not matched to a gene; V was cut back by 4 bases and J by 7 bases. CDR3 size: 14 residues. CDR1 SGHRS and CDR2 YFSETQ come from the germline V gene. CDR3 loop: CASSARDRNSPLHF. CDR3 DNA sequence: TGCGCCAGCAGCGCCCGGGACAGAAATTCACCCCTCCACTTT.

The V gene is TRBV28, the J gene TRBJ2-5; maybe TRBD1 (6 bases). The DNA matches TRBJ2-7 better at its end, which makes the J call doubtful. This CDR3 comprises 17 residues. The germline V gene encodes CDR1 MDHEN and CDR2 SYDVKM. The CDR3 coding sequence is TGTGCCAGCAGTACTGGACAGCTACTAAAGGACTCCTACGAGCAGTACTTC. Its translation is CASSTGQLLKDSYEQYF.

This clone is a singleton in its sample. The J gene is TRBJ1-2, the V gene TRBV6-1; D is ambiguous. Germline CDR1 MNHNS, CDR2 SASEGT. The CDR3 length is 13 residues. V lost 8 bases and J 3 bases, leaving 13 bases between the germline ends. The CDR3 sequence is CASQAAVYYGYTF. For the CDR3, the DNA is TGTGCCAGCCAAGCGGCAGTCTACTATGGCTACACCTTC.

The DNA of the CDR3 is TGCGCCAGCAGCTTGAATAGGGGTAATGAAAAACTGTTTTTT. Protein product: CASSLNRGNEKLFF. This chain links TRBV5-1 with TRBJ1-4, with D perhaps TRBD1 (5 bases). V lost 1 base, J lost 4 bases, and 8 bases lay in between. Germline V lookup: CDR1 SGHRS, CDR2 YFSETQ. This CDR3 comprises 14 residues. Combining the CDR3 with reference TRBV5-1 and TRBJ1-4 gives the whole variable domain KAGVTQTPRYLIKTRGQQVTLSCSPISGHRSVSWYQQTPGQGLQFLFEYFSETQRNKGNFPGRFSGRQFSNSRSEMNVSTLELGDSALYLCASSLNRGNEKLFFGSGTQLSVL.

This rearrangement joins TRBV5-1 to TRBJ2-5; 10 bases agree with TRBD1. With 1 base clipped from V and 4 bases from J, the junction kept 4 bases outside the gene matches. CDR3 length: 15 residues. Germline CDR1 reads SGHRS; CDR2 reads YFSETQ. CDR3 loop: CASSLRRQGAETQYF. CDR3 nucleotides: TGCGCCAGCAGCTTGAGGAGACAGGGGGCAGAGACCCAGTACTTC.

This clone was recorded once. The CDR3 is CASINRRSGANVLTF. The CDR3 nucleotides read TGTGCCAGCATTAACCGCCGCTCTGGGGCCAACGTCCTGACTTTC. This chain joins TRBV6-1 and TRBJ2-6; unclear D gene. This CDR3 comprises 15 residues. Germline V CDR1 and CDR2: MNHNS, SASEGT. V lost 7 bases and J lost 0, with 10 bases in between.

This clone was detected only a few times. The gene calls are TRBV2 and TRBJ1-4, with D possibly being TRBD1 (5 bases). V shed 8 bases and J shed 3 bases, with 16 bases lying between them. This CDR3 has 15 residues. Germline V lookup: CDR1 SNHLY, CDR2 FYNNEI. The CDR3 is CASGAGGPANEKLFF. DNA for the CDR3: TGTGCCAGCGGAGCGGGGGGTCCGGCTAATGAAAAACTGTTTTTT.

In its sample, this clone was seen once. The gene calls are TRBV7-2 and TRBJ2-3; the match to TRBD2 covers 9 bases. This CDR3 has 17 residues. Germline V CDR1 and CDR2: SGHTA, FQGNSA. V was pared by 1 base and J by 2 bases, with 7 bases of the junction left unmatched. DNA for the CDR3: TGTGCCAGCAGCTTAGGCGTCAGCGGGGGGAACACAGATACGCAGTATTTT. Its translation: CASSLGVSGGNTDTQYF.

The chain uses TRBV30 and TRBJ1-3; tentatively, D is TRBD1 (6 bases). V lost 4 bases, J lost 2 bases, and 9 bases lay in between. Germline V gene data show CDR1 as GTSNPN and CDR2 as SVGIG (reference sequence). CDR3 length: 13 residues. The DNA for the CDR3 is TGTGCCTGGAAGGCAGGGGCTGGAAACACCATATATTTT. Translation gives CAWKAGAGNTIYF.

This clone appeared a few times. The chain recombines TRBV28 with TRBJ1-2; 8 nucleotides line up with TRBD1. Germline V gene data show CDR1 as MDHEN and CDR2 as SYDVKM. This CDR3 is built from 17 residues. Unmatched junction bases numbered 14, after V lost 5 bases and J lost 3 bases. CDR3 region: CASSLPGQAHLYYGYTF. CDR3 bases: TGTGCCAGCAGTCTCCCGGGACAGGCGCATCTTTACTATGGCTACACCTTC.

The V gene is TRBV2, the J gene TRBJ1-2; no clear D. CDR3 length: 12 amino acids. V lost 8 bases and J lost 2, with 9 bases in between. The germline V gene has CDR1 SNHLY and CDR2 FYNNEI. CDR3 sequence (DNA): TGTGCCAGCGTTCGAGGAAACTATGGCTACACCTTC. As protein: CASVRGNYGYTF.

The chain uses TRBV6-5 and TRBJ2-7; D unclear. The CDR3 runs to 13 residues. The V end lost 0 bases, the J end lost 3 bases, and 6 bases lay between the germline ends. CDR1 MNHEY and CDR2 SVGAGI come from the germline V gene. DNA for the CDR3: TGTGCCAGCAGTTACTCAGGCAGCTACGAGCAGTACTTC. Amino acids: CASSYSGSYEQYF.

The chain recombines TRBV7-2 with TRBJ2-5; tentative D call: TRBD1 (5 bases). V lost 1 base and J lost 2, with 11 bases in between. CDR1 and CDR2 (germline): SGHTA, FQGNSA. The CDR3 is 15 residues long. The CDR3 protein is CASSLGIGVQETQYF. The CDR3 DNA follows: TGTGCCAGCAGCTTAGGAATAGGGGTACAAGAGACCCAGTACTTC.

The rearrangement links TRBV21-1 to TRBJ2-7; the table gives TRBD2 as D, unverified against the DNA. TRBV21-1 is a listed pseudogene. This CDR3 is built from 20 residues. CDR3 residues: CASVLERSFTSEGAPDEQYF. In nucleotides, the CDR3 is TGTGCCAGCGTTTTAGAAAGGTCTTTTACAAGTGAAGGAGCGCCGGACGAGCAGTACTTC.

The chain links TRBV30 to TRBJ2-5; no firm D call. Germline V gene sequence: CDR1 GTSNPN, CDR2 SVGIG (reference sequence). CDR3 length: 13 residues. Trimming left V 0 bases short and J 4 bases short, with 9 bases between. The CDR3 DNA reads TGTGCCTGGAGTGTAGCAGTCTTAGAGACCCAGTACTTC. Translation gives CAWSVAVLETQYF.